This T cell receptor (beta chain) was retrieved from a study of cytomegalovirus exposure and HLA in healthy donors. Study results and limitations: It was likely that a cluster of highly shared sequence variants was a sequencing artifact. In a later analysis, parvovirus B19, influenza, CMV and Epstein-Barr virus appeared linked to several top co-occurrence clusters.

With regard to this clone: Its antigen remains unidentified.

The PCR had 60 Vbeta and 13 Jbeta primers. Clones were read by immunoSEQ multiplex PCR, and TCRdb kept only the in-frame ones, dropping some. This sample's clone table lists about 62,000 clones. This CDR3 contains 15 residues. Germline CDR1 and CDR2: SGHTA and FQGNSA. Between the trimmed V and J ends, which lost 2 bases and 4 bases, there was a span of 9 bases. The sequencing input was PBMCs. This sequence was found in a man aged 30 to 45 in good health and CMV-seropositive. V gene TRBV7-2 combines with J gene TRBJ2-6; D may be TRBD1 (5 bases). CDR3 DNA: TGTGCCAGCAGCTTACGCAGGGTCGGGGCCAACGTCCTGACTTTC. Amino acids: CASSLRRVGANVLTF.